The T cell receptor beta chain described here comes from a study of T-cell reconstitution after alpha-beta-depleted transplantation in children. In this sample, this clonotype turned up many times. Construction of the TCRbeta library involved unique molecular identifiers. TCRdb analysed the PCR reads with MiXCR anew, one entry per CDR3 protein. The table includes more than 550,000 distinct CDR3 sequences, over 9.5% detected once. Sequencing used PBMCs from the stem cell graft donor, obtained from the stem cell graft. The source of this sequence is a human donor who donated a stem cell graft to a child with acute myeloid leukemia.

CDR3 loop: CSVAAVGGGTNTEAFF. The CDR3, as DNA: TGCAGCGTGGCCGCGGTAGGGGGCGGTACGAACACTGAAGCTTTCTTT. This chain links TRBV29-1 with TRBJ1-1; 7 bases map to TRBD1. The CDR3 is 16 residues long. Germline V gives CDR1 SQVTM, CDR2 ANQGSEA. J gave up 1 base and V 6 bases, and 14 bases lay outside the gene matches. The entire variable domain, with the rest obtained from reference TRBV29-1 and TRBJ1-1, is as follows: SAVISQKPSRDICQRGTSLTIQCQVDSQVTMMFWYRQQPGQSLTLIATANQGSEATYESGFVIDKFPISRPNLTFSTLTVSNMSPEDSSIYLCSVAAVGGGTNTEAFFGQGTRLTVV.